This T cell receptor (beta chain) originates from a study of CD8 T cell repertoires and HIV-1 epitope variants (dated by TCRdb to about 2020). Notes on the research overall: T cells were stimulated in separate culture wells with each of twenty-five peptides representing autologous and known Gag and Nef epitope variants. Using the EasySep Human T Cell Enrichment Kit, T cells were enriched and then co-cultured with an equal number of autologous T cell-negative cells acting as antigen-presenting cells. A 1M T cell aliquot was kept as an uncultured baseline condition, separate from the 80 or so T cell cultures. A total of 80 or so T cell cultures were run, with each culture condition performed in triplicate except for one peptide, which was performed in duplicate. Control conditions included a CMV, EBV and flu peptide pool, the Ebola AY9 epitope as negative control, and a no-peptide well. Cultures ran for 10 days in IMDM with gentamicin, with half-media changes on days 3 and 7 adding IL-2, IL-7 and IL-15. Three Gag epitope families and Nef HW9 and YT9 were included among the tested epitopes. Study-wide conclusions, independent of this receptor: The study identified about ten antigen-specific TCR beta clonotypes, roughly 6 of which appeared to be cross-reactive for autologous or known escape epitope variants. A handful of clonotypes recognized the Nef KF9 family and one the HW9 family, with no responses to the TAALDMSHF plasma variant. The assay identified only TCR beta chains and indicated proliferation in response to antigen, without indicating T cell function or cytokine profile.

TCR beta CDR3 regions were sequenced at survey depth on the immunoSEQ platform. The QIAamp DNA micro kit was used to extract genomic DNA from every cultured and uncultured CD8+ T cell population. Per the source publication's procedure: Samples with fewer than 5,000 productive reads were excluded, resulting in the removal of 5 of the 75 HIV peptide-stimulated cultures. A MANAFEST web app trimmed sequences to CDR3 and removed nonproductive sequences, CDR3s under 5 amino acids, and those not starting C or ending F/W. To count as antigen-specific, a clonotype had to be expanded in at least 2 of 3 replicates compared with the no-peptide control at FDR 0.01, and only within one epitope family. A specific clonotype also had to show a frequency at least fivefold higher than in wells stimulated with peptides from other epitope families. TCRdb took this table from immuneACCESS and kept in-frame rearrangements with V and J called. Such tables lack part of the clones; where checked against another copy, unresolved V genes explain under half of the gap, and the rest is unexplained. The DNA gave D and trimming, while V, J and clone size come from that table. The sample has under 100,000 clones on record, roughly four fifths of them singletons. The top ten constitute under 30% of the sample.

The EasySep Human CD8+ T Cell Enrichment Kit was used on day 10 to isolate CD8+ T cells from every culture. A note on this clone: This receptor's antigen is unknown. The record has no base qualities; no much larger clone is one base away.

A distance of 6 bases separates the germline ends of V and J, which lose 0 bases and 3 bases respectively. Based on the germline V gene, the CDR1 and CDR2 sequences are MNHEY and SVGAGI. The CDR3 numbers 13 residues from cysteine through phenylalanine. The CDR3 DNA has 39 bases and is translated from base 1. This clonotype was obtained from a male donor with HIV. Rearrangement joined TRBV6-5 to TRBJ2-7, with the D gene not confidently named. Sequencing input: uncultured baseline CD8+ T cells from peripheral blood mononuclear cells (PBMCs). In nucleotide form, the sequence is TGTGCCAGCAGTTACTCTGGAAGCTACGAGCAGTACTTC. Translated, this is CASSYSGSYEQYF.